The 17 T cell receptor beta chains below were found in one sample sequenced in a study of blood T cell repertoires in COVID-19. Profiled with immunoSEQ multiplex PCR; TCRdb holds only in-frame clones, not every one. The table lists 150,000 to 200,000 clones, approximately 88% of them singletons. The sequenced sample was peripheral blood. The receptor set was obtained from a woman aged 25 to 39 with acute or convalescent COVID-19.

This chain links TRBV2 with TRBJ1-1; TRBD1 aligns across 7 bases. The CDR3 spans 13 residues. V gave up 6 bases and J gave up 6 bases; unmatched junction bases: 7. CDR1 and CDR2 from the germline V gene are SNHLY and FYNNEI. CDR3 bases: TGTGCCAGCAGGGGAGAGGGGGCGGCTGAAGCTTTCTTT. Amino acids: CASRGEGAAEAFF.

The chain joins TRBV4-1 to TRBJ1-4, with TRBD1 matching over 9 bases. The CDR3 totals 16 residues. V lost 0 bases, J lost 4 bases, and 3 bases stayed unmatched. Looked up from germline, CDR1 is MGHRA and CDR2 is YSYEKL. The CDR3 sequence: CASSQDGTGINEKLFF. In nucleotides, the CDR3 is TGCGCCAGCAGCCAAGACGGGACAGGGATTAATGAAAAACTGTTTTTT.

The chain couples TRBV27 to TRBJ2-4; D is unclear. CDR1 is MNHEY, CDR2 SMNVEV, per germline (reference sequence). This CDR3 contains 14 residues. V was cut by 6 bases and J by 0 bases, with 9 bases left in between. The chain's CDR3 is CASSAALAKNIQYF. CDR3 in DNA: TGTGCCAGCAGCGCCGCACTAGCCAAAAACATTCAGTACTTC.

The J gene is TRBJ2-7, the V gene TRBV11-1; tentatively, D is TRBD2 (6 bases). The CDR3 sequence is 16 residues long. Trimming took off 1 base at V and 2 bases at J, with 15 bases between the two ends. The germline gives CDR1 SGHAT, CDR2 FQDESV (reference sequence). CDR3 loop: CASSLVGTGTPYEQYF. The CDR3 DNA is TGTGCCAGCAGCTTAGTTGGAACCGGGACTCCCTACGAGCAGTACTTC. Using reference TRBV11-1 and TRBJ2-7 for the parts outside the CDR3, the full variable domain is EAEVAQSPRYKITEKSQAVAFWCDPISGHATLYWYRQILGQGPELLVQFQDESVVDDSQLPKDRFSAERLKGVDSTLKIQPAELGDSAMYLCASSLVGTGTPYEQYFGPGTRLTVT.

The rearrangement joins TRBV24-1 to TRBJ1-5, with 8 bases aligning to TRBD1. J was trimmed by 6 bases and V by 9 bases; bases with no gene match: 6. This CDR3 is 13 amino acids long. Per the germline V gene, CDR1 is KGHDR and CDR2 is SFDVKD. The CDR3 here is CATARGPSQPQHF. The CDR3 DNA reads as TGTGCCACCGCCAGGGGGCCGAGTCAGCCCCAGCATTTT.

The genes are TRBV6-6 and TRBJ1-2; possibly TRBD1 for D (6 bases). The CDR3 has 14 amino acids. From germline, CDR1 is MNHNY and CDR2 SVGAGI (reference sequence). Between the trimmed V and J ends, which lost 3 bases and 8 bases, there was a span of 16 bases. CDR3 loop: CASSYSNRAGGYTF. The CDR3 nucleotides are TGTGCCAGCAGTTATAGTAACAGGGCCGGGGGCTACACCTTC.

The chain is built from TRBV29-1 and TRBJ2-1; D uncertain. CDR3 length equals 11 residues. From germline, CDR1 is SQVTM and CDR2 ANQGSEA. V was trimmed by 7 bases and J by 5 bases, leaving 9 bases between them. The CDR3 nucleotides read TGCAGCGGGTGGCGGAACAATGAGCAGTTCTTC. Protein: CSGWRNNEQFF.

This rearrangement joins TRBV27 to TRBJ2-2; possibly TRBD1 for D (6 bases). This CDR3 is 13 amino acids long. CDR1 MNHEY and CDR2 SMNVEV come from the germline V gene (reference sequence). Deletions cut 5 bases from V and 9 bases from J, with 13 bases between. The CDR3 region has the DNA TGTGCCAGCAGTGCAATTGGACAGTGGGAGCTGTTTTTT. Amino acids: CASSAIGQWELFF.

The chain employs TRBV5-6 and TRBJ2-3; the D gene is possibly TRBD1 (5 bases). V was pared by 0 bases and J by 1 base, with 15 bases between. This CDR3 has 17 amino acids. Germline CDR1 and CDR2: SGHDT and YYEEEE. CDR3 amino acids: CASSLGLQGSGTDTQYF. The CDR3 coding sequence is TGTGCCAGCAGCTTGGGGTTGCAGGGATCGGGCACAGATACGCAGTATTTT.

The chain carries TRBV11-3 and TRBJ1-1; D gene unclear. The CDR3 contains 13 residues. With 1 base removed from V and 9 bases from J, the gap between germline ends came to 12 bases. Germline V lookup: CDR1 SGHNT, CDR2 YENEEA. The CDR3 nucleotides are TGTGCCAGCAGCTTAGTCCCGCGGGAAAAAGCTTTCTTT. Translated: CASSLVPREKAFF.

The rearrangement joins TRBV28 to TRBJ1-2; TRBD1 agrees at 7 bases. The J segment lost 1 base and the V segment lost 8 bases, leaving 19 bases of the junction unmatched. The CDR3 spans 18 residues. CDR1 and CDR2 (germline): MDHEN, SYDVKM. This chain's CDR3 is CASHFLYRGRPLNYGYTF. DNA of the CDR3: TGTGCCAGCCACTTCTTGTACAGGGGCCGCCCGCTTAACTATGGCTACACCTTC.

The J gene is TRBJ2-1, the V gene TRBV3-1 (or the pseudogene TRBV3-2), with D maybe TRBD2 (5 bases). Germline CDR1 and CDR2: LGHDT and YNNKEL (reference sequence). V gave up 5 bases and J gave up 8 bases, with 10 bases separating them. The CDR3 totals 12 residues. CDR3 sequence reads: CASSAWEHEQFF. DNA of the CDR3: TGTGCCAGCAGCGCCTGGGAGCATGAGCAGTTCTTC.

This chain joins TRBV13 and TRBJ2-1; 11 bases fit TRBD2. The V segment lost 5 bases and the J segment 9 bases; nucleotides outside the gene matches: 9. CDR1 is PRHDT, CDR2 FYEKMQ, per germline (reference sequence). The CDR3 extends over 15 amino acids. DNA of the CDR3: TGTGCCAGCAGCCATAGCGGGAGGGCCGTCGTTGAGCAGTTCTTC. Translated: CASSHSGRAVVEQFF.

J is TRBJ1-1 and V is TRBV27; TRBD1 matches at 8 bases. Looked up from germline, CDR1 is MNHEY and CDR2 is SMNVEV (reference sequence). This CDR3 contains 13 residues. Trimming at V came to 5 bases and at J to 11 bases, leaving 10 bases not matched to a gene. In nucleotides, the CDR3 is TGTGCCAGCAGTGGGCTTGGACAGGGTCGGGCTTTCTTT. This sequence encodes CASSGLGQGRAFF.

This rearrangement joins TRBV7-9 to TRBJ2-3, with 10 bases matching TRBD1. The CDR3 has 15 residues. Trimming at V came to 4 bases and at J to 6 bases, leaving 7 bases not matched to a gene. Germline V gives CDR1 SEHNR, CDR2 FQNEAQ (reference sequence). In DNA, the CDR3 is TGTGCCAGCAGCTCTAGACAGGGGGCGGCGGATACGCAGTATTTT. Residues: CASSSRQGAADTQYF.

This chain joins TRBV18 and TRBJ1-1, with TRBD1 matching over 7 bases. V dropped 4 bases and J dropped 4; count of bases not matched to a gene: 6. CDR3 length equals 14 residues. Germline V CDR1 and CDR2: KGHSH, LQKENI. This CDR3 reads CASSLDRVGTEAFF. CDR3 nucleotides: TGTGCCAGCTCACTAGACAGGGTGGGCACTGAAGCTTTCTTT. Supplemented by reference TRBV18 and TRBJ1-1, the full variable domain reads NAGVMQNPRHLVRRRGQEARLRCSPMKGHSHVYWYRQLPEEGLKFMVYLQKENIIDESGMPKERFSAEFPKEGPSILRIQQVVRGDSAAYFCASSLDRVGTEAFFGQGTRLTVV.

This clone has only one observation. The rearrangement uses TRBV11-3 and TRBJ2-1, with D perhaps TRBD1 (6 bases). V was clipped by 5 bases and J by 7 bases, with 15 bases between them. CDR3 length equals 14 residues. Germline V gene sequence: CDR1 SGHNT, CDR2 YENEEA. CDR3 loop: CASSIRTVRNEQFF. In nucleotides, the CDR3 is TGTGCCAGCAGCATCCGGACAGTTCGAAATGAGCAGTTCTTC.